The 26 T cell receptor beta chains given below trace back to one sample, sequenced in a study of cytomegalovirus exposure and HLA in healthy donors. The table came from immunoSEQ multiplex PCR; TCRdb's copy has only in-frame clones and leaves some out. The sample gives some 170,000 clones, around 85% of which show up once; approximately 2.4% is in the top ten. The sample consisted of PBMCs. Receptors were obtained from a man aged 30 to 39 in good health and CMV-seropositive.

V and J are TRBV7-2 and TRBJ1-3; no reliable D call. This CDR3 is 17 amino acids long. V was trimmed by 1 base and J by 3 bases, leaving 16 bases between them. Per the germline V gene, CDR1 is SGHTA and CDR2 is FQGNSA. As DNA, the CDR3 is TGTGCCAGCAGCTTAGGCTACGAGGGTTTTAGTGGAAACACCATATATTTT. Translating gives CASSLGYEGFSGNTIYF.

The CDR3 region has the DNA TGTGCCAGCAGCTCCTACCCGGGACTAGCGGGGGCCCGGGAAGATACGCAGTATTTT. It codes for CASSSYPGLAGAREDTQYF. The V call is TRBV7-8, the J call TRBJ2-3; 14 bases match TRBD2. J was trimmed by 5 bases and V by 4 bases; bases with no gene match: 14. The CDR3 runs 19 residues. In germline, CDR1 is SGHVS, CDR2 FQNEAQ.

This sequence joins TRBV5-8 and TRBJ1-6, with 9 bases lining up with TRBD1. V lost 4 bases, J lost 8 bases, and 4 bases stayed unmatched. The germline CDR1 and CDR2 sequences are SGHTS and YDEGEE. The CDR3 length is 14 residues. In DNA form, the CDR3 reads TGTGCCAGCAGCCCGGGACAGGGTGATTCACCCCTCCACTTT. Its translation is CASSPGQGDSPLHF.

V usage is TRBV12-1 and J usage is TRBJ1-3. TRBV12-1 is reported as a pseudogene. The CDR3 has 14 amino acids. For the CDR3, the DNA is TGTGCCAGCAGCTGTCAGCGGACGTTAAACACCATATATTTT. It specifies CASSCQRTLNTIYF.

This chain joins TRBV4-1 and TRBJ1-3; 7 bases are a match to TRBD1. The CDR3 loop spans 16 amino acids. CDR1 and CDR2 (germline): MGHRA, YSYEKL. V lost 3 bases and J lost 0; bases outside the gene matches: 5. The CDR3 spells CASSHPGQFSGNTIYF. CDR3 sequence (DNA): TGCGCCAGCAGCCACCCGGGACAGTTCTCTGGAAACACCATATATTTT.

CDR3 residues: CSVEGTDNEQFF. The CDR3 DNA reads as TGCAGCGTTGAAGGGACAGACAATGAGCAGTTCTTC. The chain carries TRBV29-1 and TRBJ2-1; tentatively, D is TRBD1 (6 bases). This CDR3 contains 12 residues. Germline CDR1 and CDR2: SQVTM and ANQGSEA. The V end was cut by 1 base, the J end by 5 bases, with 6 bases between.

This clone was seen a single time. The chain links TRBV10-3 to TRBJ1-1; 9 bases align to TRBD1. V was clipped by 2 bases and J by 1 base; unmatched bases: 8. This CDR3 region has 17 residues. Germline CDR1 ENHRY, CDR2 SYGVKD. CDR3 region: CAISESYRGLGNTEAFF. The DNA for the CDR3 is TGTGCCATCAGTGAGAGTTACAGGGGGCTGGGGAACACTGAAGCTTTCTTT.

The V and J genes are TRBV9 and TRBJ1-3; 7 bases fit TRBD1. In germline, CDR1 is SGDLS, CDR2 YYNGEE. CDR3 size: 17 residues. The V segment lost 3 bases and the J segment 0 bases; nucleotides outside the gene matches: 9. The CDR3 spells CASSAPRQGHSGNTIYF. As DNA, the CDR3 is TGTGCCAGCAGCGCCCCTCGACAGGGACACTCTGGAAACACCATATATTTT.

V is TRBV5-1 and J is TRBJ2-7, with TRBD2 identical over 9 bases. The CDR3 sequence is 16 residues long. J lost 7 bases, V lost 0 bases, and 11 bases had no gene match. The germline V gene has CDR1 SGHRS and CDR2 YFSETQ. CDR3 sequence (DNA): TGCGCCAGCAGCTTGGCCAGCGGCGGGGGGGCCGGAGAGCAGTACTTC. This codes for CASSLASGGGAGEQYF.

The V call is TRBV7-9, the J call TRBJ2-3; 8 nucleotides line up with TRBD2. This CDR3 contains 15 residues. Germline lookup yields CDR1 SEHNR and CDR2 FQNEAQ (reference sequence). J was trimmed by 6 bases and V by 0 bases; bases with no gene match: 5. The CDR3: CASSLASGAMDTQYF. Written as DNA, the CDR3 is TGTGCCAGCAGCTTAGCTAGCGGGGCCATGGATACGCAGTATTTT. The full variable domain, its missing parts supplied by reference TRBV7-9 and TRBJ2-3, is DTGVSQNPRHKITKRGQNVTFRCDPISEHNRLYWYRQTLGQGPEFLTYFQNEAQLEKSRLLSDRFSAERPKGSFSTLEIQRTEQGDSAMYLCASSLASGAMDTQYFGPGTRLTVL.

The V gene is TRBV19, the J gene TRBJ1-5; 9 bases match TRBD1. The CDR3 consists of 16 residues. Unmatched junction bases numbered 5, after V lost 4 bases and J lost 1 base. Germline lookup yields CDR1 LNHDA and CDR2 SQIVND (reference sequence). CDR3 DNA sequence: TGTGCCAGTAGTACGGAGGACAGGGGAAGCAATCAGCCCCAGCATTTT. It encodes CASSTEDRGSNQPQHF.

The CDR3 region is CAWSQGLETQYF. The CDR3 bases are TGTGCCTGGAGCCAGGGGCTGGAGACCCAGTACTTC. The rearrangement joins TRBV30 to TRBJ2-5; weak D call: TRBD1 (6 bases). Trimming left V 3 bases short and J 5 bases short, with 10 bases between. Germline V lookup: CDR1 GTSNPN, CDR2 SVGIG (reference sequence). The CDR3 is made up of 12 amino acids. Full variable domain (rest looked up from reference TRBV30 and TRBJ2-5): SQTIHQWPATLVQPVGSPLSLECTVEGTSNPNLYWYRQAAGRGLQLLFYSVGIGQISSEVPQNLSASRPQDRQFILSSKKLLLSDSGFYLCAWSQGLETQYFGPGTRLLVL.

In DNA form, the CDR3 reads TGTGCCAGCAGTCCTCTGGCGGGGGGAAGGGAGACCCAGTACTTC. It specifies CASSPLAGGRETQYF. J is TRBJ2-5 and V is TRBV6-5, with 8 positions matching TRBD2. Germline V gene lookup returns CDR1 MNHEY and CDR2 SVGAGI. J gave up 5 bases and V 5 bases, and 10 bases lay outside the gene matches. The CDR3 totals 15 residues.

This chain connects TRBV6-4 to TRBJ1-2; 8 bases are shared with TRBD1. J gave up 4 bases and V 2 bases, and 3 bases lay outside the gene matches. The CDR3 sequence is 14 residues long. The germline CDR1 and CDR2 sequences are MRHNA and SNTAGT. The CDR3 DNA sequence: TGTGCCAGCAGTGACGGGCAGGGGGCCTATGGCTACACCTTC. Its protein product is CASSDGQGAYGYTF.

The V gene is TRBV5-8, the J gene TRBJ2-2; 9 bases are shared with TRBD1. Germline V gives CDR1 SGHTS, CDR2 YDEGEE. The V gene end was trimmed by 3 bases and the J gene end by 4 bases; junction bases not matched to a gene: 7. The CDR3 extends over 16 amino acids. The CDR3 bases are TGTGCCAGCAGCTCGCCTCGACAGGGGGGCACCGGGGAGCTGTTTTTT. Amino acids: CASSSPRQGGTGELFF. The variable domain in full, completed from reference TRBV5-8 and TRBJ2-2, reads EAGVTQSPTHLIKTRGQQATLRCSPISGHTSVYWYQQALGLGLQFLLWYDEGEERNRGNFPPRFSGRQFPNYSSELNVNALELEDSALYLCASSSPRQGGTGELFFGEGSRLTVL.

This rearrangement joins TRBV14 to TRBJ1-4; TRBD1 matches at 11 bases. CDR3 length: 14 amino acids. V dropped 5 bases and J dropped 7; count of bases not matched to a gene: 3. Germline V gene sequence: CDR1 SGHDN, CDR2 FVKESK. The CDR3 here is CASSYGTGGEKLFF. CDR3 nucleotides: TGTGCCAGCAGCTACGGGACAGGGGGTGAAAAACTGTTTTTT. The whole variable domain, filled in from reference TRBV14 and TRBJ1-4, reads EAGVTQFPSHSVIEKGQTVTLRCDPISGHDNLYWYRRVMGKEIKFLLHFVKESKQDESGMPNNRFLAERTGGTYSTLKVQPAELEDSGVYFCASSYGTGGEKLFFGSGTQLSVL.

This chain joins TRBV10-3 and TRBJ1-1; D possibly corresponds to TRBD1 (6 bases). CDR1 and CDR2 (germline): ENHRY, SYGVKD. The CDR3 spans 14 residues. V shed 5 bases and J shed 1 base, with 11 bases lying between them. This chain's CDR3 is CAISTDRSNTEAFF. For the CDR3, the DNA is TGTGCCATCAGTACCGACAGGTCGAACACTGAAGCTTTCTTT.

This clone was seen a handful of times. The rearrangement links TRBV5-4 to TRBJ2-7, with a weak D call TRBD2 (6 bases). V gave up 0 bases and J gave up 5 bases, with 12 bases separating them. The CDR3 covers 14 residues. The germline gives CDR1 SGHNT, CDR2 YYREEE (reference sequence). The CDR3 nucleotides are TGTGCCAGCAGCTTGGCGTGGGGGGTCCACGAGCAGTACTTC. Its translation: CASSLAWGVHEQYF.

The V gene is TRBV7-2, the J gene TRBJ2-3; the D gene is possibly TRBD1 (6 bases). Trimming left V 5 bases short and J 6 bases short, with 12 bases between. CDR1 is SGHTA and CDR2 is FQGNSA in the germline V gene. The CDR3 consists of 13 residues. In nucleotides, the CDR3 is TGTGCCAGCAGCCCTAGTAGGGGGGATACGCAGTATTTT. This encodes CASSPSRGDTQYF. Full variable domain (outside the CDR3, taken from reference TRBV7-2 and TRBJ2-3): GAGVSQSPSNKVTEKGKDVELRCDPISGHTALYWYRQSLGQGLEFLIYFQGNSAPDKSGLPSDRFSAERTGGSVSTLTIQRTQQEDSAVYLCASSPSRGDTQYFGPGTRLTVL.

The chain employs TRBV9 and TRBJ1-4; perhaps TRBD1 as D (5 bases). The CDR3 is made up of 15 amino acids. Trimming stripped 6 bases from V and 0 bases from J, with 12 bases between. Germline V lookup: CDR1 SGDLS, CDR2 YYNGEE. CDR3 DNA sequence: TGTGCCAGCACCACAGGACCCGCAACTAATGAAAAACTGTTTTTT. Translating it yields CASTTGPATNEKLFF.

The chain employs TRBV4-3 and TRBJ1-2; D remains unclear. V was pared by 1 base and J by 8 bases, with 11 bases between. The CDR3 length is 13 residues. CDR1 LGHNA and CDR2 YSLEER come from the germline V gene. CDR3 in amino acids: CASSQAAGGGYTF. CDR3 DNA sequence: TGCGCCAGCAGCCAAGCGGCGGGCGGGGGCTACACCTTC.

The genes are TRBV5-1 and TRBJ2-7; 10 positions agree with TRBD1. The CDR3 extends over 15 amino acids. Germline CDR1 and CDR2: SGHRS and YFSETQ. Losses at the gene ends were 4 bases for V and 6 bases for J; bases not matched to a gene: 10. This chain's CDR3 is CASSGDRGHVGEQYF. In DNA, the CDR3 is TGCGCCAGCAGCGGGGACAGGGGCCATGTCGGCGAGCAGTACTTC.

This chain connects TRBV19 to TRBJ2-7; TRBD1 agrees at 8 bases. The CDR3 contains 15 residues. CDR1 and CDR2 from the germline V gene are LNHDA and SQIVND (reference sequence). V shed 5 bases and J 3 bases; nucleotides not matched to a gene: 9. This CDR3 is CASSPGTGGSYEQYF. As DNA, the CDR3 is TGTGCCAGTAGTCCCGGGACAGGTGGCAGCTACGAGCAGTACTTC.

V usage is TRBV30 and J usage is TRBJ1-1; D is uncertain. The CDR3 contains 11 residues. Trimming took off 2 bases at V and 5 bases at J, with 6 bases between the two ends. CDR1 and CDR2 (germline): GTSNPN, SVGIG (reference sequence). CDR3 amino acids: CAWSSVTEAFF. As DNA, the CDR3 is TGTGCCTGGAGTTCAGTGACTGAAGCTTTCTTT.

J is TRBJ2-7 and V is TRBV6-1; 11 bases line up with TRBD2. Germline trimming cut 6 bases from V and 7 bases from J; bases unmatched to any gene: 11. This CDR3 comprises 15 residues. Germline V gene lookup returns CDR1 MNHNS and CDR2 SASEGT. CDR3 loop: CASSPDSGGAGEQYF. CDR3 in DNA: TGTGCCAGCAGCCCCGATAGCGGGGGGGCGGGAGAGCAGTACTTC.

This clone was seen a single time. The V gene is TRBV7-2, the J gene TRBJ1-1; TRBD1 aligns across 7 bases. CDR1 and CDR2 from the germline V gene are SGHTA and FQGNSA. The CDR3 consists of 16 residues. V was pared by 0 bases and J by 0 bases, with 4 bases of the junction left unmatched. The CDR3 is CASSLAAGGMNTEAFF. The CDR3 DNA follows: TGTGCCAGCAGCTTAGCGGCAGGGGGGATGAACACTGAAGCTTTCTTT.